What follows are 5 T cell receptor beta chains derived from one specimen sequenced in a study of blood T cell repertoires in COVID-19. The protocol was immunoSEQ multiplex PCR, while the TCRdb copy is restricted to in-frame clones and leaves out a portion. The table has 270,000 or so clones, roughly 84% seen once. Specimen: peripheral blood. Every receptor here comes from a woman between 18 and 29 years old with acute or convalescent COVID-19.

The chain couples TRBV4-3 to TRBJ2-3; tentative D call: TRBD2 (5 bases). This CDR3 contains 17 residues. Germline CDR1 LGHNA, CDR2 YSLEER. The ends were cut back, 0 bases at V and 7 bases at J, with 20 bases in the middle. In DNA, the CDR3 is TGCGCCAGCAGCCAAGATCCCGCGGGCTTTTCGCCCCATACGCAGTATTTT. Encoded protein: CASSQDPAGFSPHTQYF.

The chain uses TRBV27 and TRBJ2-3; no firm D call. The germline gives CDR1 MNHEY, CDR2 SMNVEV (reference sequence). Trimming shortened V by 1 base and J by 1 base, and 6 bases separated the two germline ends. This CDR3 contains 14 residues. CDR3 amino acids: CASSLFSGTDTQYF. In DNA, the CDR3 is TGTGCCAGCAGTTTATTTTCAGGCACAGATACGCAGTATTTT.

The V call is TRBV4-3, the J call TRBJ2-7, with D perhaps TRBD1 (5 bases). The CDR3 is 15 residues long. The V gene lost 2 bases and the J gene lost 4 bases, with 15 bases spanning the gap. The V gene's germline CDR1 is LGHNA and CDR2 YSLEER. The CDR3 loop is CASSQSGSSLYEQYF. The CDR3 region has the DNA TGCGCCAGCAGCCAATCAGGGTCCTCACTATACGAGCAGTACTTC.

The chain employs TRBV10-2 and TRBJ1-1, with D possibly TRBD1 on 6 matching bases. Looked up from germline, CDR1 is WSHSY and CDR2 is SAAADI. V was trimmed by 6 bases and J by 0 bases, leaving 20 bases between them. The CDR3 runs to 17 residues. The DNA for the CDR3 is TGCGCCAGCAGAGCCCTCAAGGGGGACCTTATGAACACTGAAGCTTTCTTT. It specifies CASRALKGDLMNTEAFF.

This chain links TRBV4-3 with TRBJ1-1, with 7 positions matching TRBD1. Germline V gives CDR1 LGHNA, CDR2 YSLEER. V was clipped by 6 bases and J by 1 base; unmatched bases: 5. CDR3 length: 14 residues. CDR3: CASREDRPNTEAFF. The CDR3 DNA sequence: TGCGCCAGCAGAGAGGACAGGCCGAACACTGAAGCTTTCTTT.